The clone carrying this TCR beta chain is a singleton in its sample. Its target is not known. Germline values: CDR1 SGHNT, CDR2 YYREEE (reference sequence). This CDR3 is built from 18 residues. With V trimmed by 0 bases and J by 0 bases, 7 bases remained unmatched. The data are from a study of a mutant IDH1 vaccine in newly diagnosed glioma. Study-level information: Weeks 1, 3, 5, 7, 11, 15, 19 and 23 were when patients received their eight vaccinations. Vaccination was launched 4-6 weeks after radiotherapy alone, or with temozolomide cycles. Patients had received radiotherapy, temozolomide, or both previously, most receiving both. Notes on the study in general: Pseudoprogression apparently tracked independently of changes in top peripheral T cell clonotypes.

Method: immunoSEQ multiplex PCR; TCRdb's copy keeps in-frame clones and lacks some. The sample shows 58,000 or so clones, 75% to 90% of them seen only once. The time point is: week 23, last vaccination. Every vaccine dose comprised 300 ug of mutant IDH1 20-mer peptide plus topical imiquimod. The chain couples TRBV5-4 to TRBJ2-5; 11 bases align to TRBD2. The specimen was PBMCs, collected from a glioma patient whose treatment included an IDH1 peptide vaccine. The TCR sequence derives from a man aged 35 to 55 with glioma. CDR3 in DNA: TGTGCCAGCAGCTTGGGGCTAGCGGGAGGTTGGGACCAAGAGACCCAGTACTTC. This translates into CASSLGLAGGWDQETQYF.